A single sample is the source of the 16 T cell receptor beta chains below, sequenced in a study of CD8 T cells in ankylosing spondylitis. TCRdb reprocessed the 5' RACE reads via MiXCR and lists one record per CDR3 protein. The sample contains 200,000 to 300,000 distinct CDR3 sequences, 8.6% of which appear only once. Sequenced sample: blood, either unsorted or a sorted T cell fraction (not recorded which). The receptors were gathered from a male donor with ankylosing spondylitis or in good health (not recorded which).

There are a few counts of this clonotype. The chain employs TRBV6-4 and TRBJ1-1; 7 bases agree with TRBD1. CDR3 length: 18 amino acids. V trimming: 0 bases; J trimming: 3 bases; junction bases outside the gene matches: 13. The V gene's germline CDR1 is MRHNA and CDR2 SNTAGT. CDR3 coding DNA: TGTGCCAGCAGTGACTCGAAGGAATTGTGGGACAGAGACACTGAAGCTTTCTTT. Protein sequence: CASSDSKELWDRDTEAFF.

This clonotype has only a few counts. The chain carries TRBV30 and TRBJ1-2; D unclear. Trimming removed 3 bases from V and 4 bases from J, with 9 bases in between. Germline CDR1 and CDR2: GTSNPN and SVGIG (reference sequence). The CDR3 totals 12 residues. Written as DNA, the CDR3 is TGTGCCTGGAGGCCTCCGGGCTATGGCTACACCTTC. It encodes CAWRPPGYGYTF.

This sequence joins TRBV20-1 and TRBJ2-5, with D perhaps matching TRBD2 (6 bases). The germline V gene has CDR1 DFQATT and CDR2 SNEGSKA (reference sequence). This CDR3 has 14 residues. V was clipped by 5 bases and J by 1 base, with 14 bases between them. The CDR3 sequence: CSASSGLFQETQYF. CDR3 sequence (DNA): TGCAGTGCTTCCTCGGGACTCTTCCAAGAGACCCAGTACTTC.

This clonotype was detected many times. The gene calls are TRBV5-1 and TRBJ1-6, with TRBD1 as a possible D gene (5 bases). CDR3 size: 15 residues. Germline lookup yields CDR1 SGHRS and CDR2 YFSETQ. The V gene lost 4 bases and the J gene lost 10 bases, with 18 bases spanning the gap. For the CDR3, the DNA is TGCGCCAGCAGCAAGGACAACCCCGGAGGATCACCCCTCCACTTT. Translating gives CASSKDNPGGSPLHF.

This clonotype came up a few times. This chain uses TRBV4-3 with TRBJ2-7, with unresolved D. The V end was cut by 0 bases, the J end by 7 bases, with 10 bases between. This CDR3 comprises 13 residues. Germline V gives CDR1 LGHNA, CDR2 YSLEER. The CDR3 DNA reads as TGCGCCAGCAGCCAAGATAGGTGGTTTGAGCAGTACTTC. It encodes CASSQDRWFEQYF.

This clonotype has just a few counts. The genes are TRBV27 and TRBJ2-7, with 12 bases aligning to TRBD2. Germline V gives CDR1 MNHEY, CDR2 SMNVEV (reference sequence). This CDR3 spans 14 amino acids. After removal of 6 bases from V and 6 bases from J, the junction contained 6 bases not matched to a gene. CDR3 DNA sequence: TGTGCCAGCAGCGGACTAGCGGGACGGGGCGAGCAGTACTTC. This encodes CASSGLAGRGEQYF.

V gene TRBV11-2 combines with J gene TRBJ2-1; TRBD1 might be the D (6 bases). Germline values: CDR1 SGHAT, CDR2 FQNNGV. This CDR3 region has 15 residues. Trimming took off 2 bases at V and 6 bases at J, with 14 bases between the two ends. The CDR3 loop reads CASSLWKGRGNEQFF. CDR3 coding DNA: TGTGCCAGCAGCTTATGGAAGGGCAGGGGCAATGAGCAGTTCTTC.

V is TRBV10-3 and J is TRBJ1-2; TRBD1 is a possible D gene (6 bases). Per germline, CDR1 ENHRY and CDR2 SYGVKD. Between the trimmed V and J ends, which lost 2 bases and 6 bases, there was a span of 13 bases. This CDR3 has 14 residues. As DNA, the CDR3 is TGTGCCATCAGTGAGACAGGGAATCTCGATGGCTACACCTTC. This sequence encodes CAISETGNLDGYTF.

This clonotype appeared once. The V and J genes are TRBV7-8 and TRBJ1-5, with a possible D match to TRBD1 (5 bases). Germline values: CDR1 SGHVS, CDR2 FQNEAQ. Trimming stripped 5 bases from V and 7 bases from J, with 21 bases between. This CDR3 comprises 16 residues. CDR3 nucleotide sequence: TGTGCCAGCAGCCCGGAGGCAGCGCGGGGCTCACAGCCCCAGCATTTT. Translating it yields CASSPEAARGSQPQHF. Looking up the rest from reference TRBV7-8 and TRBJ1-5 gives the full variable domain: GAGVSQSPRYKVAKRGQDVALRCDPISGHVSLFWYQQALGQGPEFLTYFQNEAQLDKSGLPSDRFFAERPEGSVSTLKIQRTQQEDSAVYLCASSPEAARGSQPQHFGDGTRLSIL.

V is TRBV5-5 and J is TRBJ2-3, with 10 bases that match TRBD1. This CDR3 spans 17 amino acids. CDR1 is SGHKS and CDR2 is YYEKEE in the germline V gene (reference sequence). V dropped 4 bases and J dropped 0; count of bases not matched to a gene: 8. The CDR3 sequence is CASSPSRQGASTDTQYF. CDR3 nucleotides: TGTGCCAGCAGCCCCTCCCGACAGGGGGCTAGCACAGATACGCAGTATTTT.

The chain has TRBV20-1 and TRBJ1-5, with D unclear. Germline assignment: CDR1 DFQATT and CDR2 SNEGSKA (reference sequence). Trimming cost V 3 bases and J 0 bases, with 9 bases left between them. The CDR3 contains 14 residues. In nucleotides, the CDR3 is TGCAGTGCTAGTAACTCAGATAGCAATCAGCCCCAGCATTTT. As protein: CSASNSDSNQPQHF.

In this sample, this clonotype turned up many times. The gene calls are TRBV18 and TRBJ1-4; a possible D gene is TRBD1 (6 bases). The CDR3 is made up of 13 amino acids. Germline CDR1 and CDR2: KGHSH and LQKENI. Deletions cut 5 bases from V and 8 bases from J, with 12 bases between. In DNA, the CDR3 is TGTGCCAGCTCAAGGGGGTTAATGGAAAAACTGTTTTTT. Protein product: CASSRGLMEKLFF.

This clonotype has only a few counts. The chain is built from TRBV5-1 and TRBJ2-5; no reliable D call. The ends were cut back, 1 base at V and 5 bases at J, with 9 bases in the middle. In germline, CDR1 is SGHRS, CDR2 YFSETQ. The CDR3 has 13 residues. CDR3 protein: CASSLYQRETQYF. In DNA, the CDR3 is TGCGCCAGCAGCTTGTACCAGAGGGAGACCCAGTACTTC.

This clonotype was found many times. The chain joins TRBV7-9 to TRBJ2-1, with 7 nucleotides matching TRBD2. J lost 2 bases, V lost 4 bases, and 2 bases had no gene match. Germline loops: CDR1 SEHNR, CDR2 FQNEAQ (reference sequence). The CDR3 runs 14 residues. The CDR3 sequence: CASSSGRTYNEQFF. The CDR3, as DNA: TGTGCCAGCAGCTCCGGGAGGACCTACAATGAGCAGTTCTTC.

This clonotype was recorded many times. The V gene is TRBV5-5, the J gene TRBJ1-5; D ambiguous. Trimming left V 2 bases short and J 1 base short, with 4 bases between. This CDR3 has 13 amino acids. Germline CDR1 reads SGHKS; CDR2 reads YYEKEE (reference sequence). CDR3 nucleotides: TGTGCCAGCAGCTTTGACAGCAATCAGCCCCAGCATTTT. Translation gives CASSFDSNQPQHF.

In this sample, this clonotype turned up many times. The chain links TRBV10-3 to TRBJ2-1; 11 nucleotides line up with TRBD2. The V gene end was trimmed by 7 bases and the J gene end by 7 bases; junction bases not matched to a gene: 6. CDR1 ENHRY and CDR2 SYGVKD come from the germline V gene. The CDR3 consists of 14 residues. CDR3 protein: CAIMKTSGDNEQFF. The CDR3 region has the DNA TGTGCCATCATGAAGACTAGCGGGGATAATGAGCAGTTCTTC.